The clone carrying this T cell receptor beta chain was detected many times. Its specificity is unknown. The record originates from a study of T cells in Graves' hyperthyroidism and ophthalmopathy. General study results and limits: Patients with ophthalmopathy were separated from those with stable hyperthyroidism by a 13 V-J model. The model forecast ophthalmopathy, anticipating it by a median around 6.5 months before onset.

V was pared by 1 base and J by 6 bases, with 8 bases of the junction left unmatched. Germline V gene sequence: CDR1 DFQATT, CDR2 SNEGSKA (reference sequence). CDR3 length: 14 amino acids. Hyperthyroidism patients were newly diagnosed, had disease duration under 2 months, and were aged 18 to 65 years. The source material, RNA transcripts, was used to amplify TCR beta CDR3 regions. Researchers ran a first-round RT-PCR on the TCR CDR3 using the HTBI primer set. In TCRdb, the multiplex PCR reads were re-called with MiXCR into one record per CDR3 protein. The table shows 470,000 or so distinct CDR3 sequences, with around 21% occurring only once.

This chain joins TRBV20-1 and TRBJ2-7, with 8 bases fitting TRBD2. This receptor was taken from a man younger than 35 with Graves' hyperthyroidism. The sample consisted of blood. This CDR3 is CSARVVAGRSEQYF. The DNA of the CDR3 is TGCAGTGCTAGAGTGGTAGCGGGGCGGAGCGAGCAGTACTTC.